The 5 T cell receptor beta chains below all came from one sample that was sequenced in a study of blood T cells in healthy people across ages. Using a J-beta primer mix together with a sample-barcoded 5' primer, a second PCR was run for about 7 to 12 cycles. TCRdb reprocessed the 5' RACE reads via MiXCR and lists one record per CDR3 protein. In the table there are about 640,000 distinct CDR3 sequences, 58% of which are singletons. The sequenced material came from blood. These receptors were collected from a man in his 60s in good health.

This clonotype was observed a handful of times. The chain links TRBV18 to TRBJ2-7, with 7 bases matching TRBD1. The V gene's germline CDR1 is KGHSH and CDR2 LQKENI. The CDR3 consists of 13 residues. Trimming took 3 bases from V and 3 from J; bases not matched to a gene: 2. CDR3 coding DNA: TGTGCCAGCTCACCGGGACAGCTCTACGAGCAGTACTTC. This sequence encodes CASSPGQLYEQYF.

This clonotype was detected once. This chain links TRBV5-6 with TRBJ2-3; D not certain. V lost 2 bases, J lost 1 base, and 8 bases lay in between. CDR1 is SGHDT and CDR2 is YYEEEE in the germline V gene. There are 14 residues in the CDR3. Here the CDR3 reads CASSFLSRTDTQYF. CDR3 sequence (DNA): TGTGCCAGCAGCTTCCTGTCTCGCACAGATACGCAGTATTTT.

The chain recombines TRBV10-3 with TRBJ2-4; 9 bases line up with TRBD1. The end of the DNA aligns better with TRBJ2-7, so the J call may be wrong. The CDR3 covers 13 residues. CDR1 and CDR2 from the germline V gene are ENHRY and SYGVKD. CDR3 amino acids: CAISGQGGYEQYF. The CDR3 nucleotides are TGTGCCATCAGTGGACAGGGGGGTTACGAGCAGTACTTC.

This clonotype was recorded a few times. The chain uses TRBV20-1 and TRBJ2-1, with 8 bases identical to TRBD1. The germline gives CDR1 DFQATT, CDR2 SNEGSKA (reference sequence). V lost 3 bases and J lost 2; bases outside the gene matches: 6. CDR3 size: 15 residues. The CDR3, as DNA: TGCAGTGCTAGCAGGGCGACAGGGGCCTACAATGAGCAGTTCTTC. Protein sequence: CSASRATGAYNEQFF.

This clonotype was observed a handful of times. The V gene is TRBV12-3 or TRBV12-4, the J gene TRBJ2-7, with 9 positions matching TRBD2. CDR3 length: 13 amino acids. After removal of 7 bases from V and 3 bases from J, the junction contained 4 bases not matched to a gene. This CDR3 is CASTRSGGYEQYF. The CDR3 nucleotides read TGTGCCAGCACCCGTAGCGGGGGCTACGAGCAGTACTTC.